Presented here are 9 T cell receptor beta chains from one specimen sequenced in a study of blood T cell repertoires in COVID-19. TCRdb's copy holds only in-frame clones and misses some; the assay was immunoSEQ multiplex PCR. Of 240,000 or so clones in the sample, approximately 86% were seen once. Sequencing was done on a sample of peripheral blood. The receptor set was obtained from a woman in her 30s with acute or convalescent COVID-19.

The chain links TRBV7-9 to TRBJ2-7, with TRBD1 matching over 7 bases. The CDR3 extends over 14 amino acids. CDR1 is SEHNR, CDR2 FQNEAQ, per germline (reference sequence). The ends lost 5 bases at V and 2 bases at J; junction bases unmatched: 6. For the CDR3, the DNA is TGTGCCAGCAGCCTTCGACAGGGTGCCTACGAGCAGTACTTC. This encodes CASSLRQGAYEQYF.

This chain joins TRBV7-2 and TRBJ2-3; maybe TRBD1 (5 bases). CDR1 and CDR2 from the germline V gene are SGHTA and FQGNSA. Trimming removed 5 bases from V and 2 bases from J, with 11 bases in between. The CDR3 has 14 residues. The CDR3 here is CASSQQADTDTQYF. The CDR3 coding sequence is TGTGCCAGCAGCCAACAGGCCGACACAGATACGCAGTATTTT. The whole variable domain, filled in from reference TRBV7-2 and TRBJ2-3, reads GAGVSQSPSNKVTEKGKDVELRCDPISGHTALYWYRQSLGQGLEFLIYFQGNSAPDKSGLPSDRFSAERTGGSVSTLTIQRTQQEDSAVYLCASSQQADTDTQYFGPGTRLTVL.

The V and J genes are TRBV19 and TRBJ1-4, with no clear D. The CDR3 is made up of 15 amino acids. V was trimmed by 5 bases and J by 8 bases, leaving 18 bases between them. CDR1 is LNHDA, CDR2 SQIVND, per germline (reference sequence). The DNA for the CDR3 is TGTGCCAGTAGTCCGATCGGAGGAAATAGCGAAAAACTGTTTTTT. It is translated as CASSPIGGNSEKLFF.

The gene calls are TRBV7-2 and TRBJ2-1; D remains unclear. Germline CDR1 and CDR2: SGHTA and FQGNSA. The CDR3 spans 13 residues. V shed 5 bases and J shed 6 bases, with 11 bases lying between them. Here the CDR3 DNA reads TGTGCCAGCAGCCCCCGAGCACCCAATGAGCAGTTCTTC. Its translation is CASSPRAPNEQFF.

The chain links TRBV4-1 to TRBJ1-6; D remains unclear. Between the trimmed V and J ends, which lost 1 base and 0 bases, there was a span of 10 bases. Germline V gene lookup returns CDR1 MGHRA and CDR2 YSYEKL. The CDR3 has 17 residues. The CDR3 coding sequence is TGCGCCAGCAGCCAAGTCGAGGGAAGCTCCTATAATTCACCCCTCCACTTT. Amino acid sequence: CASSQVEGSSYNSPLHF.

This chain uses TRBV7-6 with TRBJ2-3; TRBD2 matches 11 bases. V lost 3 bases to trimming and J lost 0 bases; unmatched junction nucleotides: 5. The germline CDR1 and CDR2 sequences are SGHVS and FNYEAQ. This CDR3 is built from 17 residues. CDR3 sequence: CASSFFSGRVSTDTQYF. The CDR3 bases are TGTGCCAGCAGCTTCTTTAGCGGGAGGGTCAGCACAGATACGCAGTATTTT.

This chain joins TRBV24-1 and TRBJ2-3; a possible D gene is TRBD1 (6 bases). This CDR3 has 14 amino acids. The germline V gene has CDR1 KGHDR and CDR2 SFDVKD. V shed 1 base and J shed 3 bases, with 7 bases lying between them. The CDR3 reads CATSDFRGTDTQYF. The CDR3 nucleotides are TGTGCCACCAGTGATTTCAGGGGTACAGATACGCAGTATTTT.

The gene calls are TRBV3-1 (or the pseudogene TRBV3-2) and TRBJ1-5, with TRBD1 matching 7 bases. The V segment lost 3 bases and the J segment 9 bases; nucleotides outside the gene matches: 8. The germline V gene encodes CDR1 LGHDT and CDR2 YNNKEL (reference sequence). This CDR3 is built from 14 residues. The CDR3 region is CASSQTGPLGPQHF. In DNA form, the CDR3 reads TGTGCCAGCAGCCAGACAGGGCCCCTGGGGCCCCAGCATTTT.

This chain connects TRBV27 to TRBJ1-2, with 7 bases fitting TRBD1. Germline-derived CDR1 and CDR2 are MNHEY and SMNVEV (reference sequence). The V gene end was trimmed by 2 bases and the J gene end by 8 bases; junction bases not matched to a gene: 5. The CDR3 is 13 amino acids. CDR3 DNA: TGTGCCAGCAGTTTAGAAGGGGGCTGGGGCTACACCTTC. Translation: CASSLEGGWGYTF.